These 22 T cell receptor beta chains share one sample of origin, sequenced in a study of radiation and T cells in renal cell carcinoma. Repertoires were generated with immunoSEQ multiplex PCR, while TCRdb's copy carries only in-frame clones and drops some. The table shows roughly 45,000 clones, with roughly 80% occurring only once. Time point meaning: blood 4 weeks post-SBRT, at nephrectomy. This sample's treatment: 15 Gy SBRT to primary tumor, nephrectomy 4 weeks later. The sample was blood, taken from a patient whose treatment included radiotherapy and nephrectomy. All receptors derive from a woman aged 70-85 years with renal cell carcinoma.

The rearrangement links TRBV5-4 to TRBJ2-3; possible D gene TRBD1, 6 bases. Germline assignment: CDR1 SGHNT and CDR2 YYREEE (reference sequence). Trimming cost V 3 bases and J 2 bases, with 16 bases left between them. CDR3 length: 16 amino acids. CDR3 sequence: CASSSPGERFTDTQYF. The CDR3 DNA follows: TGTGCCAGCAGCTCCCCAGGGGAGAGGTTCACAGATACGCAGTATTTT.

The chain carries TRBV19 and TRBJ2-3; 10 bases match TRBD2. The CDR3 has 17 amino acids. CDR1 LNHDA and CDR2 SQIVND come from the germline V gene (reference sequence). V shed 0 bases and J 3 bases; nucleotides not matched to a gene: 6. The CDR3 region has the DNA TGTGCCAGTAGTATAGATCCTAGCGGGAGTGGTACAGATACGCAGTATTTT. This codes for CASSIDPSGSGTDTQYF.

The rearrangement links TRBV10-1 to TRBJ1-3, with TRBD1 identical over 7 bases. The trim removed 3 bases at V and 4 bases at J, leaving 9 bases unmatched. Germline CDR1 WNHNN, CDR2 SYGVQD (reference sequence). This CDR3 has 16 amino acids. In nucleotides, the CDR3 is TGCGCCAGCAGTGACCCTCAGGGGGGTTGGGGAAACACCATATATTTT. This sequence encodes CASSDPQGGWGNTIYF.

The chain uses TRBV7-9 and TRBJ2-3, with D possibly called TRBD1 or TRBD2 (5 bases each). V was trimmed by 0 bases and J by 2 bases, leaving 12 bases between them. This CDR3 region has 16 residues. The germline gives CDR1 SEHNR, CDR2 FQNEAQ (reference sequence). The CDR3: CASSLARGAPTDTQYF. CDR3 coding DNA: TGTGCCAGCAGCTTAGCGCGAGGGGCGCCCACAGATACGCAGTATTTT. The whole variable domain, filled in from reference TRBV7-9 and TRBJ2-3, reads DTGVSQNPRHKITKRGQNVTFRCDPISEHNRLYWYRQTLGQGPEFLTYFQNEAQLEKSRLLSDRFSAERPKGSFSTLEIQRTEQGDSAMYLCASSLARGAPTDTQYFGPGTRLTVL.

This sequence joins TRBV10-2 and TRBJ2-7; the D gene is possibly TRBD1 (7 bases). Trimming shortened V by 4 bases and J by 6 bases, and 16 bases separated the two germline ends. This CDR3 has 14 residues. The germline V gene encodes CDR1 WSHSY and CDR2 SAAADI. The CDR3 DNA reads TGCGCCAGCAGTGCGGCCAGGGGGAGGTCCGAGCAGTACTTC. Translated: CASSAARGRSEQYF.

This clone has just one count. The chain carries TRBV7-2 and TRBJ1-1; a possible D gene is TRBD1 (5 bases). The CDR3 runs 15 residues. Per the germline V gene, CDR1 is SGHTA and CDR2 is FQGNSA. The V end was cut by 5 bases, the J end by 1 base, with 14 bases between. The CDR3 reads CASSPLWGPNTEAFF. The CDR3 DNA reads TGTGCCAGCAGCCCTCTCTGGGGCCCGAACACTGAAGCTTTCTTT.

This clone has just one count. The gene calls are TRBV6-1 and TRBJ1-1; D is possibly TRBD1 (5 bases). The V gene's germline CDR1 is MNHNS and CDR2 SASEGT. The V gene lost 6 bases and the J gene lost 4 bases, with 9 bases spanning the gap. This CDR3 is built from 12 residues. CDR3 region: CASRRGITEAFF. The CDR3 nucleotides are TGTGCCAGCAGGCGGGGGATCACTGAAGCTTTCTTT.

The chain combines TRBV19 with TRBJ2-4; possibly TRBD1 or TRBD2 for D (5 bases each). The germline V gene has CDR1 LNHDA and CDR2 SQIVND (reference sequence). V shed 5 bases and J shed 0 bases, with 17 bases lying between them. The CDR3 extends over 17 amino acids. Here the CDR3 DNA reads TGTGCCAGTAGTCTCCAGAGGGGCACCTTAGCCAAAAACATTCAGTACTTC. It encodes CASSLQRGTLAKNIQYF.

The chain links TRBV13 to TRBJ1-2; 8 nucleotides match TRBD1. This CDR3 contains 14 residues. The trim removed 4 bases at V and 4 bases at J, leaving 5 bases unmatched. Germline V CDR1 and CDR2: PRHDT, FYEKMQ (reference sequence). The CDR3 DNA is TGTGCCAGCAGCTCCAGTACAGGGGGCTATGGCTACACCTTC. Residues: CASSSSTGGYGYTF. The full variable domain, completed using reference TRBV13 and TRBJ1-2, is AAGVIQSPRHLIKEKRETATLKCYPIPRHDTVYWYQQGPGQDPQFLISFYEKMQSDKGSIPDRFSAQQFSDYHSELNMSSLELGDSALYFCASSSSTGGYGYTFGSGTRLTVV.

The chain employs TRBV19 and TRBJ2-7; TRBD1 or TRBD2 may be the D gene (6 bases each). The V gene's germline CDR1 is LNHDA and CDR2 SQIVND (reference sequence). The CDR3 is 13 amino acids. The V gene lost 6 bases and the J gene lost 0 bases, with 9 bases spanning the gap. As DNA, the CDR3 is TGTGCCAGTAGAGGGGGACTCTCCTACGAGCAGTACTTC. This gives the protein CASRGGLSYEQYF. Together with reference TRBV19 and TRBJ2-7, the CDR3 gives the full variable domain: DGGITQSPKYLFRKEGQNVTLSCEQNLNHDAMYWYRQDPGQGLRLIYYSQIVNDFQKGDIAEGYSVSREKKESFPLTVTSAQKNPTAFYLCASRGGLSYEQYFGPGTRLTVT.

CDR3 in DNA: TGTGCCAGTAGTAGTACAGGGGGGGCTGAAGCTTTCTTT. Amino acid sequence: CASSSTGGAEAFF. This rearrangement joins TRBV19 to TRBJ1-1, with 8 bases matching TRBD1. V lost 4 bases to trimming and J lost 6 bases; unmatched junction nucleotides: 4. Germline V gives CDR1 LNHDA, CDR2 SQIVND (reference sequence). The CDR3 length is 13 residues.

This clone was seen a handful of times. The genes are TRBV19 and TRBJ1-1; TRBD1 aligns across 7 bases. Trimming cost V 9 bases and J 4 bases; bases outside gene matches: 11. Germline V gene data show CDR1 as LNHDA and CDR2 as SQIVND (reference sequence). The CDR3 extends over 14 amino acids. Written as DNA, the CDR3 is TGTGCCAGCCGAGGGACAGCGGGGAGCACTGAAGCTTTCTTT. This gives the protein CASRGTAGSTEAFF. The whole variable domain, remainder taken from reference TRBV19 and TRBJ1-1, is DGGITQSPKYLFRKEGQNVTLSCEQNLNHDAMYWYRQDPGQGLRLIYYSQIVNDFQKGDIAEGYSVSREKKESFPLTVTSAQKNPTAFYLCASRGTAGSTEAFFGQGTRLTVV.

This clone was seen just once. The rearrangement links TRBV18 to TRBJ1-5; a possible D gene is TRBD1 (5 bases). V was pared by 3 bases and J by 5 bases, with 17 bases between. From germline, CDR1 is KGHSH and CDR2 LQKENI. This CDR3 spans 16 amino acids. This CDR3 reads CASSPRGRGGDQPQHF. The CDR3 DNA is TGTGCCAGCTCACCCCGAGGGAGGGGAGGCGATCAGCCCCAGCATTTT. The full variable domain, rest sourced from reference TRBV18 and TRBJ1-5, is NAGVMQNPRHLVRRRGQEARLRCSPMKGHSHVYWYRQLPEEGLKFMVYLQKENIIDESGMPKERFSAEFPKEGPSILRIQQVVRGDSAAYFCASSPRGRGGDQPQHFGDGTRLSIL.

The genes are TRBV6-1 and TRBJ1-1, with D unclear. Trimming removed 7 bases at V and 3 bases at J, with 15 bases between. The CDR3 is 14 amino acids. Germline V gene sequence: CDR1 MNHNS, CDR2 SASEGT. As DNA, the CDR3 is TGTGCCAGCAACTTGCCGGGGTGGGACACTGAAGCTTTCTTT. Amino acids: CASNLPGWDTEAFF.

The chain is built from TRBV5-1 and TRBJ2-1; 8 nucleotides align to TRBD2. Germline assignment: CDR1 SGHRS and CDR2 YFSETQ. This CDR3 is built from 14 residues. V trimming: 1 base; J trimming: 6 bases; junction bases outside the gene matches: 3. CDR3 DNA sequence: TGCGCCAGCAGCTTGAGCGCGGGGGGCAATGAGCAGTTCTTC. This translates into CASSLSAGGNEQFF. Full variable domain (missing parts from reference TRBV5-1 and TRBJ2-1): KAGVTQTPRYLIKTRGQQVTLSCSPISGHRSVSWYQQTPGQGLQFLFEYFSETQRNKGNFPGRFSGRQFSNSRSEMNVSTLELGDSALYLCASSLSAGGNEQFFGPGTRLTVL.

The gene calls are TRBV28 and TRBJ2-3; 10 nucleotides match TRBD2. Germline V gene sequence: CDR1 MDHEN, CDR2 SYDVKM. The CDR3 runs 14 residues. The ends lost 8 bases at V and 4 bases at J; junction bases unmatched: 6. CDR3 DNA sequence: TGTGCCAGCCGCAGCGGGGGGGCTCCAGATACGCAGTATTTT. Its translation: CASRSGGAPDTQYF.

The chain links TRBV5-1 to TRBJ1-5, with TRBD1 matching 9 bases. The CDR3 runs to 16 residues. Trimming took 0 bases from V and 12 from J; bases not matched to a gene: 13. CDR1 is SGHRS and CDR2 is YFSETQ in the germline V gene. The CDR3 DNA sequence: TGCGCCAGCAGCTTGGGGCCGGGACAGGGAGGTGAGCACCAGCATTTT. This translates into CASSLGPGQGGEHQHF. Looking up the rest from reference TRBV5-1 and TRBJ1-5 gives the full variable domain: KAGVTQTPRYLIKTRGQQVTLSCSPISGHRSVSWYQQTPGQGLQFLFEYFSETQRNKGNFPGRFSGRQFSNSRSEMNVSTLELGDSALYLCASSLGPGQGGEHQHFGDGTRLSIL.

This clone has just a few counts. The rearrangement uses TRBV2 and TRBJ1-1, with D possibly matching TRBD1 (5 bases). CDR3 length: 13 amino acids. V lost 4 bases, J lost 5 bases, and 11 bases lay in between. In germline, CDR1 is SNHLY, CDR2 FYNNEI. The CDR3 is CASSGQGYTEAFF. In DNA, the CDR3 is TGTGCCAGCAGTGGGCAGGGCTATACTGAAGCTTTCTTT.

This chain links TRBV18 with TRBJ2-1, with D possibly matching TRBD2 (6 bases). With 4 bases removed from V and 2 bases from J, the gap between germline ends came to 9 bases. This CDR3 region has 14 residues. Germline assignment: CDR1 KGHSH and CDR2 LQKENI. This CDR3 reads CASSRGEAYNEQFF. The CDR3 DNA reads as TGTGCCAGCTCACGGGGGGAGGCCTACAATGAGCAGTTCTTC. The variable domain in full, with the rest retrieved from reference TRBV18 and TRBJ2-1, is NAGVMQNPRHLVRRRGQEARLRCSPMKGHSHVYWYRQLPEEGLKFMVYLQKENIIDESGMPKERFSAEFPKEGPSILRIQQVVRGDSAAYFCASSRGEAYNEQFFGPGTRLTVL.

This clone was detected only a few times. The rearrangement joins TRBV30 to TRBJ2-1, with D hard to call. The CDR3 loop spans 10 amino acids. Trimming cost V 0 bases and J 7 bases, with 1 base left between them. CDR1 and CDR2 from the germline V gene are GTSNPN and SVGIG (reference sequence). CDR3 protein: CAWSVNEQFF. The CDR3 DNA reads TGTGCCTGGAGTGTTAATGAGCAGTTCTTC.

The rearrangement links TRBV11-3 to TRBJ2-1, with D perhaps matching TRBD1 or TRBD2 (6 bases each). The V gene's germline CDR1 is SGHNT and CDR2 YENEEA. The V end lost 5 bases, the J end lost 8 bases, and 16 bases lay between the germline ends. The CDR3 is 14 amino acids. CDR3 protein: CASSLRGPGDEQFF. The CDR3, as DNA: TGTGCCAGCAGCCTACGGGGGCCGGGCGATGAGCAGTTCTTC.

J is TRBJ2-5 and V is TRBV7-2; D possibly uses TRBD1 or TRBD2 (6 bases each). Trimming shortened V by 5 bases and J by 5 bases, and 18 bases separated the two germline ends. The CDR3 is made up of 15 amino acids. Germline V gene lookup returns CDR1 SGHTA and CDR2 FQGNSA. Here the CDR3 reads CASSPQWGATETQYF. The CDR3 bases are TGTGCCAGCAGCCCCCAATGGGGGGCTACTGAGACCCAGTACTTC.